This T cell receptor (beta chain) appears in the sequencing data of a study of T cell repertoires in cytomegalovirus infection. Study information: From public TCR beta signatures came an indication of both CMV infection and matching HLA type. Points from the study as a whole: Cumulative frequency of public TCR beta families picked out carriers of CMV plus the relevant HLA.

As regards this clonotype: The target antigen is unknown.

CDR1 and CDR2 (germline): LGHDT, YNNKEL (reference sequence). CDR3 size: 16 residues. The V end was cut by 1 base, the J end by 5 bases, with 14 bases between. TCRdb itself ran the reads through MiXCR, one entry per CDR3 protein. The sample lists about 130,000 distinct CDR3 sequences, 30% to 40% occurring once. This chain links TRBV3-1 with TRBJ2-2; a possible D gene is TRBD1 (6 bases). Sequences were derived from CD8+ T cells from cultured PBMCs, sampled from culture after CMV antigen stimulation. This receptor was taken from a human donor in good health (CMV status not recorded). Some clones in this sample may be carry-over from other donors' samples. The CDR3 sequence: CASSQAGRGWTGELFF. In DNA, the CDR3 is TGTGCCAGCAGCCAAGCGGGCAGGGGATGGACCGGGGAGCTGTTTTTT.